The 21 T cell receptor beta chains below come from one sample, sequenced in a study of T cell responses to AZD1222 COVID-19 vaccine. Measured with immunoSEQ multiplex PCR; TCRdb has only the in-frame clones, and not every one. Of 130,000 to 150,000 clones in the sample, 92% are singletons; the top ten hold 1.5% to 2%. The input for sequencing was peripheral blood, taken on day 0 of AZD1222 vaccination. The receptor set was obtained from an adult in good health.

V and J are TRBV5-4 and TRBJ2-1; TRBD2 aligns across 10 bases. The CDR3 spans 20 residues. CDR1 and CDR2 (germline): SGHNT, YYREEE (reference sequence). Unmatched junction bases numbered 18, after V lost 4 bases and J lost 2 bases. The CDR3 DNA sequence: TGTGCCAGCAGCAGAGGACTGCCTAGCGGGGGCCCAAGAGCCTACAATGAGCAGTTCTTC. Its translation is CASSRGLPSGGPRAYNEQFF.

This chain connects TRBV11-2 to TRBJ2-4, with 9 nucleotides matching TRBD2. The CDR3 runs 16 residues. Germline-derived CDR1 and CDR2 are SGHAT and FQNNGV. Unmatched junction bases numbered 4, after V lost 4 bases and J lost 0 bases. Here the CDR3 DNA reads TGTGCCAGCAGCTATAGCGGGGGACTAGCCAAAAACATTCAGTACTTC. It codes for CASSYSGGLAKNIQYF.

DNA of the CDR3: TGTGCCAGCAGCAACGGACAGGGTGCTAATTCACCCCTCCACTTT. Translation gives CASSNGQGANSPLHF. The chain carries TRBV7-2 and TRBJ1-6; the match to TRBD1 covers 8 bases. With 5 bases clipped from V and 6 bases from J, the junction kept 6 bases outside the gene matches. This CDR3 region has 15 residues. Germline loops: CDR1 SGHTA, CDR2 FQGNSA.

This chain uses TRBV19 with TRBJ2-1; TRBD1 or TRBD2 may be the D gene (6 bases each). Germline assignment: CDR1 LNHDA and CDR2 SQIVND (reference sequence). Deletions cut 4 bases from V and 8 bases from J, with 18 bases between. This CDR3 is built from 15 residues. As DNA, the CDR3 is TGTGCCAGTAGTAGCACAGGGCACGGGAGAGATGAGCAGTTCTTC. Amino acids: CASSSTGHGRDEQFF.

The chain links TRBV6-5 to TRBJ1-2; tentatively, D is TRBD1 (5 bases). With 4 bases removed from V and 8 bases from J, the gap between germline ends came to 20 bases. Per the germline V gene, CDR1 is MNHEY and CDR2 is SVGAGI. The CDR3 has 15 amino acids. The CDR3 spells CASSSPSAGLGGYTF. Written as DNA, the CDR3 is TGTGCCAGCAGTTCCCCGTCGGCAGGGCTCGGGGGCTACACCTTC.

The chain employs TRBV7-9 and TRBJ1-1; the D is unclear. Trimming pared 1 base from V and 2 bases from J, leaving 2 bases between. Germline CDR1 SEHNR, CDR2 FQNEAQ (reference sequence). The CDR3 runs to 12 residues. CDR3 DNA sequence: TGTGCCAGCAGCTTAGTAAACACTGAAGCTTTCTTT. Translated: CASSLVNTEAFF. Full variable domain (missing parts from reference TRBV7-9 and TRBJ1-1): DTGVSQNPRHKITKRGQNVTFRCDPISEHNRLYWYRQTLGQGPEFLTYFQNEAQLEKSRLLSDRFSAERPKGSFSTLEIQRTEQGDSAMYLCASSLVNTEAFFGQGTRLTVV.

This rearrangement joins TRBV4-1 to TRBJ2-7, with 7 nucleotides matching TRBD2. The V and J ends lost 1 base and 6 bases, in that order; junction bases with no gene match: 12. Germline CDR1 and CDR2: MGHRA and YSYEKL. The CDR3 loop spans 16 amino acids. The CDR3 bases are TGCGCCAGCAGCCAAGGGGCGGGGGAAGGGTTCGCCGAGCAGTACTTC. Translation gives CASSQGAGEGFAEQYF.

The CDR3 DNA reads TGTGCCAGCAGCTTGTTTATTCAGGGTTCTTACGAGCAGTACTTC. Translating gives CASSLFIQGSYEQYF. The genes are TRBV5-6 and TRBJ2-7, with D perhaps matching TRBD1 (5 bases). Trimming left V 1 base short and J 4 bases short, with 15 bases between. CDR3 length: 15 amino acids. Germline CDR1 is SGHDT and CDR2 is YYEEEE.

The chain's CDR3 is CASSLGNGEAFF. The CDR3 DNA is TGCGCCAGCAGCTTGGGGAACGGTGAAGCTTTCTTT. V gene TRBV5-1 combines with J gene TRBJ1-1; no firm D call. From germline, CDR1 is SGHRS and CDR2 YFSETQ. CDR3 length equals 12 residues. The germline V and J ends were trimmed by 0 bases and 7 bases, with 7 bases remaining between them.

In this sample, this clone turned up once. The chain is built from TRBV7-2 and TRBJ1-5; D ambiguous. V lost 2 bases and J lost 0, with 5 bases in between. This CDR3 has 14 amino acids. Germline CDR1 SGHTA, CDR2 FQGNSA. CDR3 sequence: CASSLRPSNQPQHF. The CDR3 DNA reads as TGTGCCAGCAGCTTACGGCCTAGCAATCAGCCCCAGCATTTT.

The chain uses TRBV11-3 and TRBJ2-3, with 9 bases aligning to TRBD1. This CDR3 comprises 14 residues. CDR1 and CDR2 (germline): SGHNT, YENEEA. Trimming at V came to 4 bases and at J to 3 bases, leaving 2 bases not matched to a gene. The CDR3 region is CASSSQGATDTQYF. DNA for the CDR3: TGTGCCAGCAGCTCACAGGGGGCTACAGATACGCAGTATTTT.

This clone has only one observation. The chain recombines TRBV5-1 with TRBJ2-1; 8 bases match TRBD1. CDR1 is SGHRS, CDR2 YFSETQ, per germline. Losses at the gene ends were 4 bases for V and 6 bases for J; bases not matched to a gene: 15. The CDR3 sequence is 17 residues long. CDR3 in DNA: TGCGCCAGCAGCCCCAGGACAGGGACGATACCCCTCAATGAGCAGTTCTTC. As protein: CASSPRTGTIPLNEQFF.

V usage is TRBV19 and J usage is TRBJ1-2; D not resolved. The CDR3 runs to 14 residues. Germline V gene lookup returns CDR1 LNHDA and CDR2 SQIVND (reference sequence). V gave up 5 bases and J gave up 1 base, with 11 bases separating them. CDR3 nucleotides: TGTGCCAGTAGTCCCTCTCGGAGTAACTATGGCTACACCTTC. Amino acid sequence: CASSPSRSNYGYTF.

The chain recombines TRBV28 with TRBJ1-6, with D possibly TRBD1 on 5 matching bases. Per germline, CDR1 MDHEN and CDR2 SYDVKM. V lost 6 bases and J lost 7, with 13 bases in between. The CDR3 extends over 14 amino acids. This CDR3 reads CASSPTVRNSPLHF. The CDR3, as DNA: TGTGCCAGCAGCCCGACAGTGCGGAATTCACCCCTCCACTTT.

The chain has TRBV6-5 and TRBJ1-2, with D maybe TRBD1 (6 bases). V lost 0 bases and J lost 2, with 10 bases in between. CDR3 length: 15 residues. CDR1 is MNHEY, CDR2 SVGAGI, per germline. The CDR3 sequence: CASSYSGQGNYGYTF. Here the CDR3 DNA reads TGTGCCAGCAGTTACTCCGGGCAGGGGAACTATGGCTACACCTTC.

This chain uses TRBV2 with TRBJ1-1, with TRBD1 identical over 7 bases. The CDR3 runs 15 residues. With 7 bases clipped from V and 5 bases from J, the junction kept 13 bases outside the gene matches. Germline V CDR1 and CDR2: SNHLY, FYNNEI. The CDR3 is CASTEVAGGRTEAFF. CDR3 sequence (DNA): TGTGCCAGCACTGAGGTCGCAGGGGGACGGACTGAAGCTTTCTTT.

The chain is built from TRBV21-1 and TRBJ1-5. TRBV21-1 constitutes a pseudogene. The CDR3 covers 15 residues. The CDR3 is CASGFFWVISQPQHF. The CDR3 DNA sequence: TGTGCCAGCGGGTTTTTTTGGGTGATCAGTCAGCCCCAGCATTTT.

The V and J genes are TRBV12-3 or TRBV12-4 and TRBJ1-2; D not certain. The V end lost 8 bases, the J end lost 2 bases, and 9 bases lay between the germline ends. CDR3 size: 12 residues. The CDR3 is CASDLGNYGYTF. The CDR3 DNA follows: TGTGCCAGCGATCTAGGGAACTATGGCTACACCTTC.

CDR3 bases: TGTGCCAGTAGTATTACCCCATTGCTAGCGGGGGGGTACAATGAGCAGTTCTTC. Translating it yields CASSITPLLAGGYNEQFF. The chain has TRBV19 and TRBJ2-1; 12 bases fit TRBD2. Trimming removed 3 bases from V and 4 bases from J; junction bases left unmatched: 10. This CDR3 is 18 amino acids long. The V gene's germline CDR1 is LNHDA and CDR2 SQIVND (reference sequence).

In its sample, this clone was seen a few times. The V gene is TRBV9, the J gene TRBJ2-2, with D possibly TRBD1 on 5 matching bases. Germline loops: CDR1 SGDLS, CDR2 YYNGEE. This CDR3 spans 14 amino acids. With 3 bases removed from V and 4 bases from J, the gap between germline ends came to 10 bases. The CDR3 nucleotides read TGTGCCAGCAGCGCCTCAGGGCTCACCGGGGAGCTGTTTTTT. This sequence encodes CASSASGLTGELFF.

The CDR3 protein is CAISESVAGGHGYTF. The CDR3 nucleotides are TGTGCCATCAGTGAGTCGGTAGCAGGGGGCCATGGCTACACCTTC. This chain connects TRBV10-3 to TRBJ1-2, with TRBD1 matching over 8 bases. Looked up from germline, CDR1 is ENHRY and CDR2 is SYGVKD. V lost 0 bases, J lost 6 bases, and 6 bases stayed unmatched. This CDR3 spans 15 amino acids.